This T cell receptor beta chain was obtained from a study of regulatory T cells in long-lasting Graves disease. Study outcomes and limitations: Between persistent patients, more than 2,500 public clonotypes were shared, exceeding the roughly 920 shared between new patients. It was peripheral blood alone, not thyroid tissue, that was studied.

Construction of the TCR beta libraries employed iRepertoire HTBI primers in conjunction with Arm-PCR of CDR3 regions. Original analysis: Gene usage covered some 66 TRBV and more than 13 TRBJ segments. TCRdb re-analysed the multiplex PCR reads in MiXCR, keeping a single row per CDR3 protein. The V and J calls, along with clone size, are taken from TCRdb and not from the paper's own processing. The sample yields 350,000 to 500,000 distinct CDR3 sequences, 20% to 25% seen once. As regards this clonotype: The antigen is unknown.

Per germline, CDR1 GTSNPN and CDR2 SVGIG (reference sequence). The V end was cut by 3 bases, the J end by 1 base, with 16 bases between. The CDR3 consists of 15 residues. Specified time point: persistent/refractory GD, antithyroid drugs over 5 years with positive TRAb. PBMC RNA was the source of the TCR library. The chain links TRBV30 to TRBJ2-7, with D perhaps being TRBD1 or TRBD2 (6 bases each). The receptor comes from a female donor with Graves disease. This specimen consisted of peripheral blood mononuclear cells (PBMCs), obtained when the disease was refractory, from a patient treated with antithyroid drugs. For the CDR3, the DNA is TGTGCCTGGAGCCCACGGTGGAGGGGGTCCTACGAGCAGTACTTC. This codes for CAWSPRWRGSYEQYF.